Listed here are 25 T cell receptor beta chains from one sample, sequenced in a study of T cell changes during pregnancy in multiple sclerosis. Data came from immunoSEQ multiplex PCR; TCRdb stores just in-frame clones and leaves some out. The table lists approximately 29,000 clones, roughly nine tenths of them singletons, with about 0.8% in the top ten. The source was CD4+ T cells from peripheral blood mononuclear cells, collected in the second trimester of pregnancy. The receptors were sampled from a female donor with multiple sclerosis, enrolled in a pregnancy study.

This rearrangement joins TRBV19 to TRBJ1-5; D is possibly TRBD1 (6 bases). Looked up from germline, CDR1 is LNHDA and CDR2 is SQIVND (reference sequence). Trimming removed 3 bases at V and 5 bases at J, with 11 bases between. There are 14 residues in the CDR3. CDR3 coding DNA: TGTGCCAGTAGTATTCATTCAGGGGATCAGCCCCAGCATTTT. Translated, it gives CASSIHSGDQPQHF.

The rearrangement links TRBV4-1 to TRBJ1-4; D remains ambiguous. Trimming stripped 0 bases from V and 8 bases from J, with 25 bases between. The CDR3 is 19 residues long. Per the germline V gene, CDR1 is MGHRA and CDR2 is YSYEKL. CDR3 coding DNA: TGCGCCAGCAGCCAAGATCCTAATCGGGTGCGGGGTTCCTCCGAAAAACTGTTTTTT. As protein: CASSQDPNRVRGSSEKLFF.

The chain has TRBV5-1 and TRBJ2-3; no firm D call. V gave up 8 bases and J gave up 2 bases, with 12 bases separating them. Germline CDR1 reads SGHRS; CDR2 reads YFSETQ. The CDR3 has 13 amino acids. The CDR3 DNA is TGCGCCAGTACCGTAACTCTCACAGATACGCAGTATTTT. This sequence encodes CASTVTLTDTQYF.

This clone showed up just once. The chain carries TRBV5-1 and TRBJ2-1; tentatively, D is TRBD1 (5 bases). CDR1 is SGHRS, CDR2 YFSETQ, per germline. V was trimmed by 4 bases and J by 6 bases, leaving 17 bases between them. CDR3 length: 15 amino acids. CDR3 in amino acids: CASSRIGVPGNEQFF. The CDR3 DNA reads TGCGCCAGCAGCAGGATAGGGGTCCCAGGCAATGAGCAGTTCTTC.

This rearrangement joins TRBV9 to TRBJ2-2; no definite D call. This CDR3 contains 16 residues. V was clipped by 0 bases and J by 1 base, with 10 bases between them. Germline assignment: CDR1 SGDLS and CDR2 YYNGEE. The CDR3 sequence: CASSVDLRRNTGELFF. DNA of the CDR3: TGTGCCAGCAGCGTAGATCTACGGAGGAACACCGGGGAGCTGTTTTTT.

This chain connects TRBV5-6 to TRBJ2-3, with 7 bases matching TRBD2. The CDR3 covers 16 residues. The V gene end was trimmed by 1 base and the J gene end by 0 bases; junction bases not matched to a gene: 5. CDR1 and CDR2 (germline): SGHDT, YYEEEE. Here the CDR3 DNA reads TGTGCCAGCAGCTTGAAACTAGCGACTAGCACAGATACGCAGTATTTT. As protein: CASSLKLATSTDTQYF.

The J gene is TRBJ2-3, the V gene TRBV9; 7 bases map to TRBD2. The CDR3 runs to 16 residues. Germline CDR1 reads SGDLS; CDR2 reads YYNGEE. V dropped 4 bases and J dropped 0; count of bases not matched to a gene: 8. The DNA for the CDR3 is TGTGCCAGCAGCCCTCCAAGCGGGGCCAGCACAGATACGCAGTATTTT. This encodes CASSPPSGASTDTQYF.

The V and J genes are TRBV2 and TRBJ2-7; 8 bases agree with TRBD1. Germline V gene sequence: CDR1 SNHLY, CDR2 FYNNEI. This CDR3 has 12 amino acids. The junction had 7 bases not matched to a gene; V was cut back by 11 bases and J by 4 bases. CDR3 nucleotides: TGTGCCGGCCGGGACAGGATTTACGAGCAGTACTTC. Protein sequence: CAGRDRIYEQYF.

This sequence joins TRBV7-9 and TRBJ2-7; TRBD1 agrees at 8 bases. Germline V gene data show CDR1 as SEHNR and CDR2 as FQNEAQ (reference sequence). The trim removed 5 bases at V and 5 bases at J, leaving 14 bases unmatched. The CDR3 is made up of 16 amino acids. This CDR3 reads CASSTSRGQGMNEQYF. CDR3 nucleotide sequence: TGTGCCAGCAGCACTAGTCGAGGACAGGGAATGAACGAGCAGTACTTC.

The genes are TRBV7-3 and TRBJ2-3; D ambiguous. CDR1 SGHTA and CDR2 FQGTGA come from the germline V gene. V lost 1 base, J lost 4 bases, and 12 bases lay in between. This CDR3 has 15 residues. CDR3 nucleotides: TGTGCCAGCAGCTTAATGGCCTCCCCCGCAGATACGCAGTATTTT. Translation gives CASSLMASPADTQYF.

V usage is TRBV11-2 and J usage is TRBJ2-1, with 10 nucleotides matching TRBD2. Germline CDR1 is SGHAT and CDR2 is FQNNGV. CDR3 length: 17 residues. V was clipped by 5 bases and J by 3 bases; unmatched bases: 10. The CDR3 spells CASSLGFSGGNYNEQFF. The CDR3 DNA reads as TGTGCCAGCAGCCTGGGTTTTAGCGGGGGGAACTACAATGAGCAGTTCTTC. Based on the CDR3 plus reference TRBV11-2 and TRBJ2-1, the full variable domain is EAGVAQSPRYKIIEKRQSVAFWCNPISGHATLYWYQQILGQGPKLLIQFQNNGVVDDSQLPKDRFSAERLKGVDSTLKIQPAKLEDSAVYLCASSLGFSGGNYNEQFFGPGTRLTVL.

The chain couples TRBV2 to TRBJ2-2, with a possible D match to TRBD2 (7 bases). Germline CDR1 SNHLY, CDR2 FYNNEI. The CDR3 contains 16 residues. V lost 3 bases and J lost 5, with 16 bases in between. The CDR3 sequence: CASSDGGRRGTGELFF. Written as DNA, the CDR3 is TGTGCCAGCAGTGACGGGGGGCGGAGAGGAACCGGGGAGCTGTTTTTT.

This chain connects TRBV7-2 to TRBJ2-5; 11 bases line up with TRBD2. The CDR3 has 18 residues. Trimming at V came to 5 bases and at J to 2 bases, leaving 13 bases not matched to a gene. Germline V lookup: CDR1 SGHTA, CDR2 FQGNSA. The CDR3 nucleotides read TGTGCCAGCAGCCCCAGGGGTTGGCTAGCGGGGGGACAAGAGACCCAGTACTTC. This encodes CASSPRGWLAGGQETQYF.

This chain joins TRBV27 and TRBJ1-1, with D tentatively TRBD1 (6 bases). Trimming stripped 0 bases from V and 4 bases from J, with 12 bases between. The CDR3 has 15 residues. CDR1 and CDR2 (germline): MNHEY, SMNVEV (reference sequence). The CDR3 DNA reads as TGTGCCAGCAGTTTATCAAACAGGGCATCCACTGAAGCTTTCTTT. Amino acid sequence: CASSLSNRASTEAFF.

This chain links TRBV29-1 with TRBJ2-3, with D possibly being TRBD1 (6 bases). The CDR3 spans 13 residues. Trimming cost V 3 bases and J 1 base, with 8 bases left between them. Germline V CDR1 and CDR2: SQVTM, ANQGSEA. The CDR3 DNA reads TGCAGCGTTGACAGGGGCGGCACAGATACGCAGTATTTT. Protein sequence: CSVDRGGTDTQYF.

For the CDR3, the DNA is TGTGCCAGCAGCCAATTAACAGGGTGGCTAGCCAAAAACATTCAGTACTTC. The encoded protein is CASSQLTGWLAKNIQYF. V and J are TRBV7-8 and TRBJ2-4; the D gene is possibly TRBD1 (6 bases). V lost 5 bases, J lost 0 bases, and 17 bases lay in between. Germline V lookup: CDR1 SGHVS, CDR2 FQNEAQ. This CDR3 spans 17 amino acids.

The chain uses TRBV7-3 and TRBJ1-2, with D maybe TRBD1 (6 bases). The CDR3 is made up of 13 amino acids. Germline V gene lookup returns CDR1 SGHTA and CDR2 FQGTGA. The V end lost 5 bases, the J end lost 8 bases, and 15 bases lay between the germline ends. CDR3 sequence (DNA): TGTGCCAGCAGCCCACAGGGTCCAGGCGGCTACACCTTC. Amino acids: CASSPQGPGGYTF.

The J gene is TRBJ2-7, the V gene TRBV15; 8 bases agree with TRBD2. V lost 3 bases to trimming and J lost 5 bases; unmatched junction nucleotides: 9. Looked up from germline, CDR1 is LNHNV and CDR2 is YYDKDF (reference sequence). The CDR3 runs to 15 residues. The DNA of the CDR3 is TGTGCCACCAGCAGGGGGGGACTAGTGGGCAACGAGCAGTACTTC. It codes for CATSRGGLVGNEQYF.

The CDR3, as DNA: TGTGCCAGCAGCCAGGGGCCCCGAGCCAGATACACCTTC. Translation: CASSQGPRARYTF. The chain couples TRBV2 to TRBJ1-2; possibly TRBD1 for D (6 bases). CDR1 is SNHLY, CDR2 FYNNEI, per germline. The CDR3 spans 13 residues. With 6 bases removed from V and 11 bases from J, the gap between germline ends came to 19 bases.

V gene TRBV7-3 combines with J gene TRBJ2-3; 10 nucleotides agree with TRBD2. The V segment lost 1 base and the J segment 7 bases; nucleotides outside the gene matches: 8. Germline values: CDR1 SGHTA, CDR2 FQGTGA. This CDR3 is 16 amino acids long. CDR3 bases: TGTGCCAGCAGCTTAAGGGCTAGCGGGGGCCGGAATACGCAGTATTTT. As protein: CASSLRASGGRNTQYF.

J is TRBJ1-4 and V is TRBV6-1; D ambiguous. Between the trimmed V and J ends, which lost 7 bases and 8 bases, there was a span of 11 bases. The CDR3 sequence is 12 residues long. Germline V gene sequence: CDR1 MNHNS, CDR2 SASEGT. CDR3 sequence reads: CASTEGWEKLFF. CDR3 bases: TGTGCCAGCACCGAGGGCTGGGAAAAACTGTTTTTT.

This sequence joins TRBV7-2 and TRBJ2-5; 16 bases are shared with TRBD2. Germline V gives CDR1 SGHTA, CDR2 FQGNSA. Germline trimming cut 4 bases from V and 6 bases from J; bases unmatched to any gene: 11. The CDR3 totals 18 residues. The CDR3 loop is CASSYDPGLAGGRKTQYF. In DNA form, the CDR3 reads TGTGCCAGCAGCTACGACCCGGGACTAGCGGGGGGGCGGAAGACCCAGTACTTC.

The J gene is TRBJ2-3, the V gene TRBV5-1; TRBD1 matches 9 bases. Trimming removed 3 bases from V and 4 bases from J; junction bases left unmatched: 3. The CDR3 runs to 14 residues. The germline CDR1 and CDR2 sequences are SGHRS and YFSETQ. Written as DNA, the CDR3 is TGCGCCAGCAGCTCGGGACAGGGCTCAGATACGCAGTATTTT. Its translation: CASSSGQGSDTQYF.

The chain joins TRBV5-1 to TRBJ2-3; D might be TRBD1 (5 bases). Per the germline V gene, CDR1 is SGHRS and CDR2 is YFSETQ. The V end was cut by 4 bases, the J end by 5 bases, with 11 bases between. This CDR3 comprises 13 residues. The CDR3 reads CASSAQGGDTQYF. For the CDR3, the DNA is TGCGCCAGCAGCGCGCAGGGTGGAGATACGCAGTATTTT.

V and J are TRBV7-2 and TRBJ2-7; TRBD2 might be the D (6 bases). CDR1 and CDR2 (germline): SGHTA, FQGNSA. The V end was cut by 7 bases, the J end by 0 bases, with 19 bases between. This CDR3 region has 16 residues. CDR3 nucleotides: TGTGCCAGCACCCATAGGGCAGCGGGTAGCTCCTACGAGCAGTACTTC. This sequence encodes CASTHRAAGSSYEQYF.